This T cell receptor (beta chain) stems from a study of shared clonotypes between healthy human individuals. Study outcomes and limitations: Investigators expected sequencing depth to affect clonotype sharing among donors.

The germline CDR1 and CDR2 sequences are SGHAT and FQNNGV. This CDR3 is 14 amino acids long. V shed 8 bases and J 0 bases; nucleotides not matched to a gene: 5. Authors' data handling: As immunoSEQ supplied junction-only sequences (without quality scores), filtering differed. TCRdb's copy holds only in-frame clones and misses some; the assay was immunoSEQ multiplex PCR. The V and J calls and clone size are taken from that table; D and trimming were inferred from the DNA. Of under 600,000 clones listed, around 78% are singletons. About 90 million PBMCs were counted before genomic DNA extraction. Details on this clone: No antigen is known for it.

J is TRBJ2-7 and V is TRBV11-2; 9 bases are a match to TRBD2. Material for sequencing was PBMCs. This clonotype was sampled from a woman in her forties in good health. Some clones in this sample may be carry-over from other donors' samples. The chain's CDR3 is CASDRTSVSYEQYF. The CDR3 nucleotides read TGTGCCAGCGACCGGACTAGCGTCTCCTACGAGCAGTACTTC.